Below, one T cell receptor beta chain is given with its context. The antigen is undetermined. Looked up from germline, CDR1 is SGHRS and CDR2 is YFSETQ. The CDR3 is made up of 14 amino acids. V dropped 5 bases and J dropped 5; count of bases not matched to a gene: 7. The data were taken from a study of intratumoral heterogeneity in liver cancer. Overall study findings and caveats: Tumor-infiltrating lymphocyte representation was acknowledged to be under-sampled.

The data were produced by immunoSEQ multiplex PCR, yet TCRdb's version contains in-frame clones alone and is incomplete. The table records just over 20,000 clones, 73% of them present only once. The rearrangement joins TRBV5-1 to TRBJ1-2, with 9 positions matching TRBD1. The sequence was collected from a woman in her 70s with hepatocellular carcinoma. The starting material was tumor-adjacent normal tissue, obtained before any cancer treatment. The CDR3 here is CASSRTGASYGYTF. The CDR3 DNA is TGCGCCAGCAGTCGGACAGGGGCCTCATATGGCTACACCTTC. The full variable domain, its missing parts supplied by reference TRBV5-1 and TRBJ1-2, is KAGVTQTPRYLIKTRGQQVTLSCSPISGHRSVSWYQQTPGQGLQFLFEYFSETQRNKGNFPGRFSGRQFSNSRSEMNVSTLELGDSALYLCASSRTGASYGYTFGSGTRLTVV.